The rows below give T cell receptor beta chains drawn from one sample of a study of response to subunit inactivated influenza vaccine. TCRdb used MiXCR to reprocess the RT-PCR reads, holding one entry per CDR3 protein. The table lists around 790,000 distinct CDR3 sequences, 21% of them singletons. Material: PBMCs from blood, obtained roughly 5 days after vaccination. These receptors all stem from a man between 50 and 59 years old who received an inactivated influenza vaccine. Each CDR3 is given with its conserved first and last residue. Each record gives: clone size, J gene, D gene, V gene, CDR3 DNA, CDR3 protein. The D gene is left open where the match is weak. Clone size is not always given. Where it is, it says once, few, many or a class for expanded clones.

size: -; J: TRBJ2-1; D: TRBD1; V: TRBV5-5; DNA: TGTGCCAGCAGCTTATCACCGGGACAGGGCTACAATGAGCATTTCTTC; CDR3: CASSLSPGQGYNEHFF
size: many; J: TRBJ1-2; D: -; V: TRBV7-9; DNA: TGTGCCAGCAGCGCCGACAGGATTCCTAACTATGGCTACACCTTC; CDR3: CASSADRIPNYGYTF
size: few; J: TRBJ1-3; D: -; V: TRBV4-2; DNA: TGTGCCAGCAGCCAAGATAGCCTTGGAAACACCATATATTTT; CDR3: CASSQDSLGNTIYF
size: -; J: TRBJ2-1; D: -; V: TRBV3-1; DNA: TGTGCCAGCAGCCAAGATTTCGGAAGAGTTATTAACAATGAGCAGTTCTTC; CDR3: CASSQDFGRVINNEQFF
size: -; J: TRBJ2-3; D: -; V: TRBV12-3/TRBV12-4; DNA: TGTGCCAGCAGTTTACCCAGGGATGTAAATACGCAGTATTTT; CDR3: CASSLPRDVNTQYF
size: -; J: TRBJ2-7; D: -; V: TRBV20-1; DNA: TGCAGTGCTACCGGAGGGACAGTCTCCTACGAGCAGTACTTC; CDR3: CSATGGTVSYEQYF
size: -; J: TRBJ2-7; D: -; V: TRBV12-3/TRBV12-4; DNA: TGTGCCAGCCAAAAAACCGGACTCTCCTACGAGCAGTACTTC; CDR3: CASQKTGLSYEQYF
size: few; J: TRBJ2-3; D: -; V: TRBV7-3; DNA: TGTGCCAGCCAAGTGCTCGGGGAAGATACGCAGTATTTT; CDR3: CASQVLGEDTQYF
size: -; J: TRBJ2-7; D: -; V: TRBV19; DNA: TGTGCCAGTAGTATACCGGGAGCTCATTTCCACGAGCAGTACTTC; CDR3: CASSIPGAHFHEQYF
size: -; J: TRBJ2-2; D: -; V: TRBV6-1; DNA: TGTGCCAGTAGGAGCGACAGTGGGGGGACCGGGGAGCTGTTTTTT; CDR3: CASRSDSGGTGELFF
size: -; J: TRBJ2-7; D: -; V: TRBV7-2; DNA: TGTGCCAGCAGCTTATATCCAGGAGGGTACGAGCAGTACTTC; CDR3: CASSLYPGGYEQYF
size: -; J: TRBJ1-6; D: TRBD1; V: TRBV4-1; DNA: TGCGCCAGCAGAACTCCGGGACAGGGCTTTGGATCACCCCTCCACTTT; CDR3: CASRTPGQGFGSPLHF
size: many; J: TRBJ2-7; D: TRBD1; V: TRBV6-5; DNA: TGTGCCAGCAGTTACCGCGGACAGGGCGTGTACGAGCAGTACTTC; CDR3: CASSYRGQGVYEQYF
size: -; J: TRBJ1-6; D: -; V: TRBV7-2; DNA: TGTGCCAGCAGCTTACGGGCTGCGCGTGATTCACCCCTCCACTTT; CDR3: CASSLRAARDSPLHF
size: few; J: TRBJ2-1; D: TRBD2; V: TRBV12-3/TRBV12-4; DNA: TGTGCCAGCAGTTTGCGGGAGGGCCCTGTTAATGAGCAGTTCTTC; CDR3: CASSLREGPVNEQFF
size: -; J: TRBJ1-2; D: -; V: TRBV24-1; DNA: TGTGCCACCAGTGATATCGGGACCTATGGCTACACCTTC; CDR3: CATSDIGTYGYTF
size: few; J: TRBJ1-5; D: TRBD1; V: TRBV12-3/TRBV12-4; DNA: TGTGCCAGCAGTTTAGAAGACAGGGGGCCAAGTCAGCCCCAGCATTTT; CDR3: CASSLEDRGPSQPQHF
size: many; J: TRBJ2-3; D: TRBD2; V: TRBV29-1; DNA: TGCAGCGTTGAGTTAGCGGGGTGGGCCGTTACGCAGTATTTT; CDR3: CSVELAGWAVTQYF
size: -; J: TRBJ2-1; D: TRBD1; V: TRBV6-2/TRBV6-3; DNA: TGTGCCAGCAGTGCCACGGACAGGGGGTACAATGAGCAGTTCTTC; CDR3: CASSATDRGYNEQFF
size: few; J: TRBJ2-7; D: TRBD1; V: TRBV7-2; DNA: TGTGCCAGCACCCGATCGACAGGGAACTCCTACGAGCAGTACTTC; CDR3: CASTRSTGNSYEQYF
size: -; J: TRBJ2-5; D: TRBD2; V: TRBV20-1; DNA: TGCAGTGCTAAGTCGACTAGCGGGGGGGCCGGTGATACCCAGTACTTC; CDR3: CSAKSTSGGAGDTQYF
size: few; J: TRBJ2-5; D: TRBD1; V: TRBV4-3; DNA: TGCGCCAGCAGCCCCCTAGGACAGGGGGATGGAGAGACCCAGTACTTC; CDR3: CASSPLGQGDGETQYF
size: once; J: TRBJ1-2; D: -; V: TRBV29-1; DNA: TGCAGCGTCCGTTCCGACTTGAACTATGGCTACACCTTC; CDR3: CSVRSDLNYGYTF
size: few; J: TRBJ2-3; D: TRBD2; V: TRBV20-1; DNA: TGCAGTGCTAGATGGCGGGAGAGCACAGATACGCAGTATTTT; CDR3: CSARWRESTDTQYF
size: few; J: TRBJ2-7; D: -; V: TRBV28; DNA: TGTGCCAGCACTCCCCTGGGGTCGTCCAGCGAGCAGTACTTC; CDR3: CASTPLGSSSEQYF
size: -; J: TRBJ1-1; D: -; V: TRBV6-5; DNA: TGTGCCAGCAGTTACTCGAGTTACACAGCGAACACTGAAGCTTTCTTT; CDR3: CASSYSSYTANTEAFF
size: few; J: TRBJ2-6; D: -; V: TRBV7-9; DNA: TGTGCCAGCAGCTGGGAGCCCTCTGGGGCCAACGTCCTGACTTTC; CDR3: CASSWEPSGANVLTF
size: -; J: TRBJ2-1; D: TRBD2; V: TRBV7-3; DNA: TGTGCCAGCAGCTTCGGGGCGGGAGGGGGGAATGAGCAGTTCTTC; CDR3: CASSFGAGGGNEQFF
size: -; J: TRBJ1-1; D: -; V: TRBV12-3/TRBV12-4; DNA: TGTGCCAGCAGTTCCCCGGACACTGAAGCTTTCTTT; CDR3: CASSSPDTEAFF
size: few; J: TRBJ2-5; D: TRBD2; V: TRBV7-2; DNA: TGTGCCAGCAGCTTAGCGCTAGCGGGGGAACAAGAGACCCAGTACTTC; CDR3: CASSLALAGEQETQYF
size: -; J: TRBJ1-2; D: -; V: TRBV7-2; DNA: TGTGCCAGCAGTTATACCTATGGCTACACCTTC; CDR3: CASSYTYGYTF
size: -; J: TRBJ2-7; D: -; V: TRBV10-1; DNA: TGCGCCAGCAGTGAGTCGGACTCCTACGAGCAGTACTTC; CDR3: CASSESDSYEQYF
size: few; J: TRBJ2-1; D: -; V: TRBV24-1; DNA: TGTGCCACCAGTGCGGACAGCCTCTCGACTAGCTTCCTATACAATGAGCAGTTCTTC; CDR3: CATSADSLSTSFLYNEQFF
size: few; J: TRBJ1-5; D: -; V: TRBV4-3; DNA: TGCGCCAGCAGCCAAGGCACCTACAATCAGCCCCAGCATTTT; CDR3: CASSQGTYNQPQHF
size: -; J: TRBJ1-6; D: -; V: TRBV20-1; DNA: TGCAGTGCCAGGCCGGACTGGCCGTCCCTCCACTTT; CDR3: CSARPDWPSLHF
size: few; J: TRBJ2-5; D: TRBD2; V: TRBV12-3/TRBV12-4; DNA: TGTGCCAGTTCAGGGACTAGCGGGGACCTTCAAGAGACCCAGTACTTC; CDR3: CASSGTSGDLQETQYF
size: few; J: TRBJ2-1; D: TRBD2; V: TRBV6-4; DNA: TGTGCCAGCAGTGACAGGACTAGCGGGGGCCCTATTAGCTCCTACAATGAGCAGTTCTTC; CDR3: CASSDRTSGGPISSYNEQFF
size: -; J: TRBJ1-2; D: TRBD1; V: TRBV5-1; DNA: TGCGCCAGCAGCCAGGGGGGACCGGGCCACTATGGCTACACCTTC; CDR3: CASSQGGPGHYGYTF
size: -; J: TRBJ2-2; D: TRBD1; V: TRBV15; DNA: TGTGCCACCAGCCCGGACAGGGTGAACACCGGGGAGCTGTTTTTT; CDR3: CATSPDRVNTGELFF
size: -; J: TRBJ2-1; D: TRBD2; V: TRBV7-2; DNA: TGTGCCAGCAGCCCCCGTAAACTAGCGGGAGGGAATGAGCAGTTCTTC; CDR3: CASSPRKLAGGNEQFF
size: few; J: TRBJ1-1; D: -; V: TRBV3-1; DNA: TGTGCCAGCAGCCGGAACAGACAGAACACTGAAGCTTTCTTT; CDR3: CASSRNRQNTEAFF
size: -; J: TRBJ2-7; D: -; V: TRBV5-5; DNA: TGTGCCAGCAGCTTGGCCTTGGACAGAGCCTACGAGCAGTACTTC; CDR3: CASSLALDRAYEQYF
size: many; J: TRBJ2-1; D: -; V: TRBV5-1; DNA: TGCGCCAGCAACTTAGGGGGATCCAGCTCCTACAATGAGCAGTTCTTC; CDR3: CASNLGGSSSYNEQFF
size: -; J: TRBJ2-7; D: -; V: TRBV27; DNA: TGTGCCAGCAGTTTAAGGAAGGGATCCTACGAGCAGTACTTC; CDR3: CASSLRKGSYEQYF
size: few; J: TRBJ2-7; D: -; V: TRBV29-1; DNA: TGCAGCGTTACCACGGGGTCATCGGGGGAGTACTTC; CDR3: CSVTTGSSGEYF
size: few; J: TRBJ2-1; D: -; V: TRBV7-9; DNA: TGTGCCAGCAGCTTATGGGGGATTGAGCAGTTCTTC; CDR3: CASSLWGIEQFF
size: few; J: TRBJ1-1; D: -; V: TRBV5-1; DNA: TGCGCCAGCAGCCCGACACCGGCCAGCACTGAAGCTTTCTTT; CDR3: CASSPTPASTEAFF
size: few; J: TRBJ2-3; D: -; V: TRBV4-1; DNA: TGCGCCAGCAGCGAGACACGGAGCTACACAGATACGCAGTATTTT; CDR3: CASSETRSYTDTQYF
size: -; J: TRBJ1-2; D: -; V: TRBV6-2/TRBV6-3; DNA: TGTGCCAGCAGTTACCCAGATGAGGGGAACTATGGCTACACCTTC; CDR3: CASSYPDEGNYGYTF
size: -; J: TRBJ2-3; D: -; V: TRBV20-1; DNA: TGCAGTGCTAGCCCTTCGACCGCTGCAGATACGCAGTATTTT; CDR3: CSASPSTAADTQYF
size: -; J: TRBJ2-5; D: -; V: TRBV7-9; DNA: TGTGCCAGCAGCCGGGACGGGGGGCTGAGAGAGACCCAGTACTTC; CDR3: CASSRDGGLRETQYF
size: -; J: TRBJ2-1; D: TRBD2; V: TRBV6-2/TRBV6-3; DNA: TGTGCCAGCAGTTACCGGGTAGCGGGGCCCCACTACAATGAGCAGTTCTTC; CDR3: CASSYRVAGPHYNEQFF
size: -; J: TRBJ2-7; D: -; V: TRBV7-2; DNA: TGTGCCAGCAGTATGAGGGGACGGTACGAGCAGTACTTC; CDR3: CASSMRGRYEQYF
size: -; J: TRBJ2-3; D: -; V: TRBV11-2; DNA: TGTGCCAGCAGCTTAGCGATCGGCGGATTCACAGATACGCAGTATTTT; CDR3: CASSLAIGGFTDTQYF
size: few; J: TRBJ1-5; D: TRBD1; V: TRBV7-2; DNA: TGTGCCAGCAGCTCGGGACAGAGTAGCAATCAGCCCCAGCATTTT; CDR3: CASSSGQSSNQPQHF